This T cell receptor (beta chain) was obtained from a study of shared clonotypes between healthy human individuals. From germline, CDR1 is SEHNR and CDR2 FQNEAQ (reference sequence). The CDR3 has 13 amino acids. V was cut by 2 bases and J by 3 bases, with 8 bases left in between. Original methodology: Filtering differed for immunoSEQ, which gave only junction sequences without quality scores. Some clones are missing from TCRdb's copy, which holds only in-frame ones; the method was immunoSEQ multiplex PCR. V, J and clone size derive from that table, while D and trimming were established from the DNA sequence. Of roughly 120,000 clones in the sample, about 62% were seen once.

The sample consisted of memory CD8+ T cells sorted from blood. This sample's subset: CD45RO+ cells pooled with CCR7-negative TemRA cells. The chain recombines TRBV7-9 with TRBJ2-7; D call uncertain. The receptor comes from a woman aged 25 to 45 in good health. As DNA, the CDR3 is TGTGCCAGCAGCTTACTACTCTTCTACGAGCAGTACTTC. Its translation is CASSLLLFYEQYF.